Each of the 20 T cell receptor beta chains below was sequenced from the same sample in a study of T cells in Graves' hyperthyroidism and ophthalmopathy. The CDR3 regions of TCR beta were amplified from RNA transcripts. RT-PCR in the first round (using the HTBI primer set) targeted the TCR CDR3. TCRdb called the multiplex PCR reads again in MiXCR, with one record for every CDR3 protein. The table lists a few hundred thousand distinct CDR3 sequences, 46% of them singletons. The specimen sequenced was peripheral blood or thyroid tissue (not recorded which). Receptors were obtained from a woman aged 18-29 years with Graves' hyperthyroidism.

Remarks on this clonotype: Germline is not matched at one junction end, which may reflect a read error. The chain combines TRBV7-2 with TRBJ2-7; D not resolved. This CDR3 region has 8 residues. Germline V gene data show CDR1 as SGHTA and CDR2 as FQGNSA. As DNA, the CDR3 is TGTGCCAGCAGCTTAGTGGTCTGG. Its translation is CASSLVVW. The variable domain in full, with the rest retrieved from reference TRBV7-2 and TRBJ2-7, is GAGVSQSPSNKVTEKGKDVELRCDPISGHTALYWYRQSLGQGLEFLIYFQGNSAPDKSGLPSDRFSAERTGGSVSTLTIQRTQQEDSAVYLCASSLVVWGPGTRLTVT.

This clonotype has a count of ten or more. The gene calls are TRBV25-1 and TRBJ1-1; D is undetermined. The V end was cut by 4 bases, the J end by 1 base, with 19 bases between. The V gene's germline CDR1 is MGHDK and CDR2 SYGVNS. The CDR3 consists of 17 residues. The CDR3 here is CASSGPLTPLQNTEAFF. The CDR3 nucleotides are TGTGCCAGCAGTGGACCATTGACTCCGCTACAGAACACTGAAGCTTTCTTT.

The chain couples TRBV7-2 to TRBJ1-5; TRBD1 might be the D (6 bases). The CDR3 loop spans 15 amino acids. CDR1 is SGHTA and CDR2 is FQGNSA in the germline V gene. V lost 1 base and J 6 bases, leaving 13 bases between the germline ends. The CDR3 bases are TGTGCCAGCAGCTTAGGGGGGGGGGCCTCTCAGCCCCAGCATTTT. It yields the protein CASSLGGGASQPQHF.

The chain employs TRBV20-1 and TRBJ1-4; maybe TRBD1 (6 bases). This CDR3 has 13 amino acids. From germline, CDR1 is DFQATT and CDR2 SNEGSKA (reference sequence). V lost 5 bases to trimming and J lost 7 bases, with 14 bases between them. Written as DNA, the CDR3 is TGCAGTGCTGTGGCCAGGGGCGGTGAAAAACTGTTTTTT. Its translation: CSAVARGGEKLFF.

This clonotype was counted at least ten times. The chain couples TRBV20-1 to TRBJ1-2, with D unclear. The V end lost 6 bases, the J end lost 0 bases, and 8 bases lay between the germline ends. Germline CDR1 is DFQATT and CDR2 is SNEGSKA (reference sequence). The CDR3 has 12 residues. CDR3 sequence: CSAIGTNYGYTF. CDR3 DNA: TGCAGTGCCATTGGGACTAACTATGGCTACACCTTC.

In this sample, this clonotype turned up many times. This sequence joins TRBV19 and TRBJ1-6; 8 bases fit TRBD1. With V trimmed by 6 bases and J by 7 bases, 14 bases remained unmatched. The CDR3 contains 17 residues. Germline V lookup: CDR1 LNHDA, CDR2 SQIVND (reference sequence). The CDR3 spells CASSPGQGRIGNSPLHF. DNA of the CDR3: TGTGCCAGTAGCCCCGGACAGGGAAGGATTGGGAATTCACCCCTCCACTTT. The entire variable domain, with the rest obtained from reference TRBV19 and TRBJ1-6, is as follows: DGGITQSPKYLFRKEGQNVTLSCEQNLNHDAMYWYRQDPGQGLRLIYYSQIVNDFQKGDIAEGYSVSREKKESFPLTVTSAQKNPTAFYLCASSPGQGRIGNSPLHFGNGTRLTVT.

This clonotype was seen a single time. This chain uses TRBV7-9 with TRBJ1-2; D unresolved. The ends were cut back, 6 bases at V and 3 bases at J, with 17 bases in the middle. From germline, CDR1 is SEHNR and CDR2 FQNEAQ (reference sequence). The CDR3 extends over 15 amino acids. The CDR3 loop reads CASSQDRGVYYGYTF. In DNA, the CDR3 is TGTGCCAGCAGTCAAGATAGAGGAGTTTACTATGGCTACACCTTC.

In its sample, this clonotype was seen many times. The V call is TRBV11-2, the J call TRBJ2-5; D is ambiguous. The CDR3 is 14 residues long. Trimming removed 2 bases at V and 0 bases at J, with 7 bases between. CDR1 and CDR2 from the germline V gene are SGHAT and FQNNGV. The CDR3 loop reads CASSLQRNQETQYF. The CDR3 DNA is TGTGCCAGCAGCTTACAACGGAACCAAGAGACCCAGTACTTC.

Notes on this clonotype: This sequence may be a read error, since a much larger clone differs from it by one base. CDR3 DNA: TGTGCCAGCAGTTACTCGGACCGCTCTGGAGACACCATATATTTT. Residues: CASSYSDRSGDTIYF. The V gene is TRBV6-1, the J gene TRBJ1-3; no firm D call. The length of the CDR3 is 15 residues. Germline CDR1 and CDR2: MNHNS and SASEGT.

The CDR3 DNA reads as TGTGCCAGCAGCTCGGGACTAGAACAACACAAGAATGAGCAGTTCTTC. This gives the protein CASSSGLEQHKNEQFF. The chain is built from TRBV7-8 and TRBJ2-5; 8 positions match TRBD2. The end of the DNA is better explained by TRBJ2-1, so the J call may be wrong. The germline gives CDR1 SGHVS, CDR2 FQNEAQ. The CDR3 is 16 residues long.

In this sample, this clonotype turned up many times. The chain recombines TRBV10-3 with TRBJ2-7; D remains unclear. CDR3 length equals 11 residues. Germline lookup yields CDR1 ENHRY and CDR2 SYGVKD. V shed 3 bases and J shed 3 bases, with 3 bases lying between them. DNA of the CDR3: TGTGCCATCAGTGAAAACTACGAGCAGTACTTC. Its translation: CAISENYEQYF.

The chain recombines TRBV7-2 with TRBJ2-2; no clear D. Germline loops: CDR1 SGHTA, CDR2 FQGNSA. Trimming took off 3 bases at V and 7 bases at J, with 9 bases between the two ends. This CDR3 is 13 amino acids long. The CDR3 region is CASSLASDGELFF. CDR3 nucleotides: TGTGCCAGCAGCTTGGCGTCCGACGGGGAGCTGTTTTTT.

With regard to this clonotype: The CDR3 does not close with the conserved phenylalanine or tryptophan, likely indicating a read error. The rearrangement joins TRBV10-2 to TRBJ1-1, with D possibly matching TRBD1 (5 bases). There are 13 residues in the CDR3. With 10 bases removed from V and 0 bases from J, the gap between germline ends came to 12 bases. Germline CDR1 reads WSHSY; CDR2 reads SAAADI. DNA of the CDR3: TGCGCCACTGGGCAGGACATGAACACTGAAGCTTTCCTT. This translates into CATGQDMNTEAFL.

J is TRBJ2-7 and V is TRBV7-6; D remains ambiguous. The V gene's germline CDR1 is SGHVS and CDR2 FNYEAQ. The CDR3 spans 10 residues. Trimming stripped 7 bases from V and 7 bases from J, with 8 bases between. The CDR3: CASTSVEQYF. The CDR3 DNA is TGTGCCAGCACCAGCGTGGAGCAGTACTTC.

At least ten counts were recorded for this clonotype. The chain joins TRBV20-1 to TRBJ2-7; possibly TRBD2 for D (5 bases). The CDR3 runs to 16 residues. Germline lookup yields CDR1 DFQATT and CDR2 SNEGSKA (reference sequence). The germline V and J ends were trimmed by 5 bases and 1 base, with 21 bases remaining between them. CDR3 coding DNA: TGCAGTGCTGGACCGGGCGCTGAAACGGGGTCCTACGAGCAGTACTTC. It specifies CSAGPGAETGSYEQYF.

The CDR3 bases are TGTGCCAGCAGCAGACCGGGAGGAGTAGAGCAGTACTTC. Amino acids: CASSRPGGVEQYF. This chain uses TRBV7-9 with TRBJ2-7; TRBD2 matches 7 bases. Per germline, CDR1 SEHNR and CDR2 FQNEAQ (reference sequence). This CDR3 comprises 13 residues. The ends lost 5 bases at V and 7 bases at J; junction bases unmatched: 8.

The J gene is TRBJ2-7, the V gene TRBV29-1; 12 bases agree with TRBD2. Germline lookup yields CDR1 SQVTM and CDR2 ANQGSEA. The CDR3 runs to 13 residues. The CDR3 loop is CGGGLAGTYEQYF. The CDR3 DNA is TGCGGGGGCGGACTAGCGGGAACCTACGAGCAGTACTTC.

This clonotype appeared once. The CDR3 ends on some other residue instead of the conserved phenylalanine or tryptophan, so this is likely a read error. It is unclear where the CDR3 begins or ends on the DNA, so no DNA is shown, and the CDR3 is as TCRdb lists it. The CDR3 reads CATSDPGTS. The chain has TRBV24-1 and TRBJ2-6; TRBD1, the D gene given by the table, was not confirmed from the DNA. Germline CDR1 and CDR2: KGHDR and SFDVKD. With termini counted, the CDR3 has 9 amino acids.

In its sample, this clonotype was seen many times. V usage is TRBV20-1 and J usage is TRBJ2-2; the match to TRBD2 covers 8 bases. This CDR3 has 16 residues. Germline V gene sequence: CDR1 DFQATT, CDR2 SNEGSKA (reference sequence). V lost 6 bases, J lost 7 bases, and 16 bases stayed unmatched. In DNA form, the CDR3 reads TGCAGTGCCCAGAGCCCTAACGGGAGGGCCGACGGGGAGCTGTTTTTT. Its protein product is CSAQSPNGRADGELFF.

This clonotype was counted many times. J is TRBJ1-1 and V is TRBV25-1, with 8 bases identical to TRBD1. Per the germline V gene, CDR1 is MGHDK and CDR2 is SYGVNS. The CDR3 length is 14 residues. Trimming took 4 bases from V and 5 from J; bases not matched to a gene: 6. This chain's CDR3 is CASSATGGWTEAFF. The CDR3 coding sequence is TGTGCCAGCAGTGCTACAGGGGGTTGGACTGAAGCTTTCTTT.